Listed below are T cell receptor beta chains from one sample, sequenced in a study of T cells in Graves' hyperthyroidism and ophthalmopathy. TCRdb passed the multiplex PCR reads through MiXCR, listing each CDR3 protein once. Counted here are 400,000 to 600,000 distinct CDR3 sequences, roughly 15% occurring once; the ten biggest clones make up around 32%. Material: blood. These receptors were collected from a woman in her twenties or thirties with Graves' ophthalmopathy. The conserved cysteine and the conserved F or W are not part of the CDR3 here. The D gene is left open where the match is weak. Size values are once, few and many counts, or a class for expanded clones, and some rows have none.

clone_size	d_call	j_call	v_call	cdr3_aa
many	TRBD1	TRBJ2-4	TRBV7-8	ASSFGDRGRGAKNIQY
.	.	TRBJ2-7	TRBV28	ASHDSSYEQY
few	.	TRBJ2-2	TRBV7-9	ASSLRVNTGELF
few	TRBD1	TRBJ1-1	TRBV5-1	ASRTSGGPVHTTEAF
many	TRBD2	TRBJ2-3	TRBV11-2	ASSLIAGVGTDTQY
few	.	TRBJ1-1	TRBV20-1	SARDGGAPNTEAF
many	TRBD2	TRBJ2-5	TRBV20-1	SAPGLAGTPQETQY
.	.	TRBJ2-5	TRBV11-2	ASSLKRPRGQWETQY
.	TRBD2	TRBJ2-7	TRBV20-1	SAAGLANYEQY
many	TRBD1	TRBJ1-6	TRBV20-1	SARTGGRNSPLH
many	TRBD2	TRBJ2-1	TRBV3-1	ASSPGTSDEQF
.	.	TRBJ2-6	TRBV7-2	ASSLGWGPGANVLT
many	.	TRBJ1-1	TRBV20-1	SASRQEFMNTEAF
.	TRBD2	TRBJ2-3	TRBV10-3	AIREWTSGKSDTQY
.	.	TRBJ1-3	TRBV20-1	SASTPAPTGNTIY
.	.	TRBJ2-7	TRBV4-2	ASSQTDTYEQY
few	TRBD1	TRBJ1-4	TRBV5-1	ASSSGDSPEKLF
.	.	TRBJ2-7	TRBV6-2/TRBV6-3	ASSYSSRDARDEQY
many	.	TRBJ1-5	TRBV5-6	ASSLAGNQPQH
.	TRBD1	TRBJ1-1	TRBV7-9	ASSQTGGGGEAF
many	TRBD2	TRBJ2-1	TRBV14	ASSQDGLAGRNEQF
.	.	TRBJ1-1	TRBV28	ASSLIRRSGTEAF
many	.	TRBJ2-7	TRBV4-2	ASSQDEGSDEQY
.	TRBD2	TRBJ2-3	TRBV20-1	SVCLAGGGTDTQY
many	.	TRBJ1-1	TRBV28	ASKLDVGEAF
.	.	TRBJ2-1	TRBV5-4	ASSLAVGWGEQF
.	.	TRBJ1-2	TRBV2	ASSDMSGSSGYT
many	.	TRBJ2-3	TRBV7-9	ATKSGTDTQY
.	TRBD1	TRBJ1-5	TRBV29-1	SAAGGFGQPQH
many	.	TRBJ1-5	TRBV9	ASSVGGGVANQPQH
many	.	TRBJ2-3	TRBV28	ASSPPGRPGDTQY
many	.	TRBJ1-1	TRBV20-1	SAPTIHRDNTEAF
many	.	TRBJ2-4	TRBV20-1	SARDLAEAKNIQY
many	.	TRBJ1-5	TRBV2	ASSGTGNQPQH
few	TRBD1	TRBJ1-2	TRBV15	ATSRDWATGYGYT
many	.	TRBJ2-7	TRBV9	ASSRDYEQY
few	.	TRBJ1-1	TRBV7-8	ASSLGSANTEAF
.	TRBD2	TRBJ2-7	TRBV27	ASSFSGSVYEQY
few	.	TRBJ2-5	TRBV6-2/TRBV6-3	ASRAPAGRPQWTQY
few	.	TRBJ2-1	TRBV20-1	SAPRTDSSYNEQF
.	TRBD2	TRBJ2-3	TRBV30	AWSEGLAQATDTQY